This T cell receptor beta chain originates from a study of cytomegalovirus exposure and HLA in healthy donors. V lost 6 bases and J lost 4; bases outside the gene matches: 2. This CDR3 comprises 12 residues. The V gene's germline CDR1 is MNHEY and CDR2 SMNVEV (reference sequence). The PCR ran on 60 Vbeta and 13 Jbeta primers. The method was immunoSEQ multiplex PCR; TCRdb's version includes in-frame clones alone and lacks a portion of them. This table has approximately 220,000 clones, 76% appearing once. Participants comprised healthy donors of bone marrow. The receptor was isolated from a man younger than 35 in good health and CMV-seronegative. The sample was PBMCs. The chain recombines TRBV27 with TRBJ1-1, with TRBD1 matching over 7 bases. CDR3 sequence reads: CASRQGFTEAFF. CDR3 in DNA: TGTGCCAGCAGACAGGGGTTCACTGAAGCTTTCTTT.